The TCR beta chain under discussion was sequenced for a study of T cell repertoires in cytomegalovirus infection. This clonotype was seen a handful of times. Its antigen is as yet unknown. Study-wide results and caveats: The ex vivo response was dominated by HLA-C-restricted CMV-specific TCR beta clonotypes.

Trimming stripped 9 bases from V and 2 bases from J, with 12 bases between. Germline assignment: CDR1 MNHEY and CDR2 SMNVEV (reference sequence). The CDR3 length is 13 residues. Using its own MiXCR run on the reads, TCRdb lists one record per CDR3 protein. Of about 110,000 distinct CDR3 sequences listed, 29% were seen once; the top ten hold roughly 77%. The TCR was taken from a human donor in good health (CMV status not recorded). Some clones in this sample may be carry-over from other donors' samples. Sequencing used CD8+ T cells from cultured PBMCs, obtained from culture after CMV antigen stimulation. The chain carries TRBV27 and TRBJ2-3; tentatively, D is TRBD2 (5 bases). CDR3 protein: CASSGTFTDTQYF. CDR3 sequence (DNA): TGTGCCAGTTCGGGAACTTTCACAGATACGCAGTATTTT.